Following are 11 T cell receptor beta chains from one sample sequenced in a study of shared clonotypes between healthy human individuals. Profiled with immunoSEQ multiplex PCR; TCRdb holds only in-frame clones, not every one. The repertoire holds about 1.1 million clones, 70% to 85% seen once, with approximately 0.9% in the top ten. Sequences were obtained from memory CD4+ T cells from PBMCs. Subset described: CD45RA-negative fraction. The source of these receptors is a young man in good health. Some clones in this sample may be carry-over from other donors' samples.

The V and J genes are TRBV4-3 and TRBJ2-3; D ambiguous. Germline V gives CDR1 LGHNA, CDR2 YSLEER. CDR3 length equals 13 residues. V was cut by 0 bases and J by 6 bases, with 7 bases left in between. In DNA form, the CDR3 reads TGCGCCAGCAGCCAAGATCCCCGTGATACGCAGTATTTT. Translating gives CASSQDPRDTQYF.

V is TRBV19 and J is TRBJ1-5; TRBD1 might be the D (5 bases). The germline V gene has CDR1 LNHDA and CDR2 SQIVND (reference sequence). Deletions cut 3 bases from V and 5 bases from J, with 11 bases between. This CDR3 contains 14 residues. CDR3 in DNA: TGTGCCAGTAGTATCCGGGGAGGGGATCAGCCCCAGCATTTT. Translation: CASSIRGGDQPQHF.

This chain links TRBV11-3 with TRBJ2-1; possible D gene TRBD1, 5 bases. Germline V gives CDR1 SGHNT, CDR2 YENEEA. V lost 5 bases and J 8 bases, leaving 10 bases between the germline ends. The CDR3 is 12 residues long. CDR3 in DNA: TGTGCCAGCAGCAGCAGGGTGGATGAGCAGTTCTTC. Its translation is CASSSRVDEQFF.

V and J are TRBV7-2 and TRBJ2-7, with 7 positions matching TRBD1. V lost 7 bases to trimming and J lost 4 bases; unmatched junction nucleotides: 7. The CDR3 sequence is 13 residues long. Germline-derived CDR1 and CDR2 are SGHTA and FQGNSA. This CDR3 reads CASNQLTGYEQYF. DNA for the CDR3: TGTGCCAGCAACCAACTGACAGGGTACGAGCAGTACTTC.

This clone appeared once. The chain is built from TRBV9 and TRBJ1-4, with D perhaps matching TRBD1 (5 bases). The length of the CDR3 is 15 residues. V was trimmed by 4 bases and J by 3 bases, leaving 13 bases between them. The V gene's germline CDR1 is SGDLS and CDR2 YYNGEE. CDR3 DNA sequence: TGTGCCAGCAGCCCGGGGGGGATAGCTAATGAAAAACTGTTTTTT. Its protein is CASSPGGIANEKLFF.

The chain has TRBV27 and TRBJ2-1; possible D gene TRBD2, 7 bases. Germline V gives CDR1 MNHEY, CDR2 SMNVEV (reference sequence). The CDR3 totals 14 residues. Trimming took off 5 bases at V and 16 bases at J, with 24 bases between the two ends. The CDR3 coding sequence is TGTGCCAGCAGTCATCGGACAGTTGGCGGGAGCGAATTCTTC. Translation: CASSHRTVGGSEFF.

The rearrangement links TRBV7-9 to TRBJ1-1; TRBD1 matches at 12 bases. V lost 1 base and J lost 0; bases outside the gene matches: 6. In germline, CDR1 is SEHNR, CDR2 FQNEAQ (reference sequence). The CDR3 has 18 amino acids. The CDR3 spells CASSLEGTGGFLNTEAFF. CDR3 DNA sequence: TGTGCCAGCAGCTTAGAGGGGACAGGGGGCTTTCTGAACACTGAAGCTTTCTTT.

The gene calls are TRBV9 and TRBJ2-1; TRBD1 aligns across 7 bases. There are 14 residues in the CDR3. The trim removed 1 base at V and 6 bases at J, leaving 4 bases unmatched. CDR1 SGDLS and CDR2 YYNGEE come from the germline V gene. The CDR3, as DNA: TGTGCCAGCAGCGTAATTCCAGGGGGCAATGAGCAGTTCTTC. Translation gives CASSVIPGGNEQFF.

J is TRBJ1-5 and V is TRBV30; possible D gene TRBD1, 5 bases. The CDR3 runs 13 residues. Germline assignment: CDR1 GTSNPN and CDR2 SVGIG (reference sequence). Deletions cut 5 bases from V and 1 base from J, with 9 bases between. As DNA, the CDR3 is TGTGCCTGGGGCCGGGACAGCAATCAGCCCCAGCATTTT. It codes for CAWGRDSNQPQHF.

V is TRBV9 and J is TRBJ2-7; D unresolved. The CDR3 totals 10 residues. V was shortened by 2 bases and J by 3 bases, with 0 bases between the two germline ends. Germline CDR1 reads SGDLS; CDR2 reads YYNGEE. The CDR3 DNA follows: TGTGCCAGCAGCGTCTACGAGCAGTACTTC. This translates into CASSVYEQYF.

The chain joins TRBV27 to TRBJ2-1, with 14 positions matching TRBD2. With V trimmed by 6 bases and J by 8 bases, 3 bases remained unmatched. The germline gives CDR1 MNHEY, CDR2 SMNVEV (reference sequence). The CDR3 covers 14 residues. DNA of the CDR3: TGTGCCAGCAGCTCGACTAGCGGGAGGGATGAGCAGTTCTTC. Translated, it gives CASSSTSGRDEQFF.